Listed here is a single T cell receptor (beta chain). Original data processing: By means of reference gene primer amplification, nucleated cell counts were estimated. Produced via immunoSEQ multiplex PCR; TCRdb's table is partial and in-frame only. V and J calls and clone size follow that table, whereas D and trimming were derived from the DNA. The top ten hold about 3% of the sample, which has about 220,000 clones, 80% to 85% seen once. The sample comes from a study of blood T cell repertoires in COVID-19. Study context: Spain, Italy and the United States supplied samples that represented acute and convalescent COVID-19. T cells, B-cell-depleted T cells, or PBMCs supplied cDNA or gDNA.

The source material was peripheral blood. The sequence was obtained from a woman under 40 who had recovered from COVID-19.

The chain's CDR3 is CASSFGQSFETQYF. The CDR3 nucleotides are TGCGCCAGCAGCTTCGGACAGTCGTTTGAGACCCAGTACTTC. This sequence joins TRBV5-1 and TRBJ2-5, with TRBD1 as a possible D gene (6 bases). CDR1 and CDR2 from the germline V gene are SGHRS and YFSETQ. The CDR3 is 14 residues long. V lost 2 bases to trimming and J lost 5 bases, with 13 bases between them.